Sequencing of this T cell receptor (beta chain) was carried out in a study of blood T cell repertoires in COVID-19. Here immunoSEQ multiplex PCR was the method, and the copy in TCRdb shows in-frame clones only, minus some. Altogether 170,000 or so clones are present, over 75% being singletons, with the ten largest covering about 28%. In its sample, this clone was seen once. V trimming: 6 bases; J trimming: 5 bases; junction bases outside the gene matches: 8. This CDR3 is 15 amino acids long. The germline V gene encodes CDR1 LGHDT and CDR2 YNNKEL (reference sequence). The chain combines TRBV3-1 (or the pseudogene TRBV3-2) with TRBJ2-1, with TRBD2 matching 9 bases. The sequenced sample was peripheral blood. This receptor was identified in a woman in her 70s with acute or convalescent COVID-19. In nucleotides, the CDR3 is TGTGCCAGCAGGCCGTCTAGCGGGATCGACAATGAGCAGTTCTTC. Protein product: CASRPSSGIDNEQFF.